The 18 T cell receptor beta chains presented below share a single source sample, sequenced in a study of blood T cell repertoires in COVID-19. The data were produced by immunoSEQ multiplex PCR, yet TCRdb's version contains in-frame clones alone and is incomplete. Here the sample spans about 170,000 clones, roughly 88% being singletons. Input material: peripheral blood. The receptors were sampled from a man between 60 and 70 years old who had recovered from COVID-19.

This chain joins TRBV7-9 and TRBJ2-1; 13 positions agree with TRBD2. The CDR3 totals 15 residues. V lost 5 bases to trimming and J lost 6 bases; unmatched junction nucleotides: 4. Germline V lookup: CDR1 SEHNR, CDR2 FQNEAQ (reference sequence). The CDR3 reads CASSTRLAGGNEQFF. CDR3 bases: TGTGCCAGCAGCACCCGACTAGCGGGGGGCAATGAGCAGTTCTTC.

The chain has TRBV2 and TRBJ2-7; weak D call: TRBD2 (5 bases). Trimming took 5 bases from V and 2 from J, leaving 10 bases between them. The CDR3 totals 13 residues. Germline values: CDR1 SNHLY, CDR2 FYNNEI. CDR3 protein: CASSSGFAYEQYF. The CDR3 DNA sequence: TGTGCCAGCAGTTCGGGGTTCGCCTACGAGCAGTACTTC.

The chain combines TRBV5-6 with TRBJ2-7, with D tentatively TRBD2 (6 bases). Trimming shortened V by 1 base and J by 3 bases, and 17 bases separated the two germline ends. This CDR3 spans 16 amino acids. From germline, CDR1 is SGHDT and CDR2 YYEEEE. CDR3 loop: CASSLNLGGGNYEQYF. The CDR3 DNA reads TGTGCCAGCAGCTTGAACTTGGGTGGGGGGAACTACGAGCAGTACTTC.

CDR3 loop: CASSPGRLAGGQETQYF. In DNA, the CDR3 is TGCGCCAGCAGCCCGGGGCGGCTAGCGGGGGGGCAAGAGACCCAGTACTTC. V and J are TRBV5-1 and TRBJ2-5, with 12 bases that match TRBD2. CDR3 size: 17 residues. The ends lost 4 bases at V and 2 bases at J; junction bases unmatched: 9. Germline values: CDR1 SGHRS, CDR2 YFSETQ.

The table lists this clone with a count of one. The germline gene is not matched at one end of the junction; a read error may be the cause. The gene calls are TRBV5-1 and TRBJ2-7; D not resolved. Per germline, CDR1 SGHRS and CDR2 YFSETQ. The CDR3 contains 14 residues. CDR3 nucleotides: TGCGCCAGCAGCTTGGTCTCCCCCTCCTCCGAGCAGTACTTC. This translates into CASSLVSPSSEQYF.

This clone was observed a handful of times. The chain uses TRBV2 and TRBJ2-7; 10 bases match TRBD1. With 3 bases clipped from V and 7 bases from J, the junction kept 6 bases outside the gene matches. Germline assignment: CDR1 SNHLY and CDR2 FYNNEI. The length of the CDR3 is 14 residues. The CDR3 region has the DNA TGTGCCAGCAGTGAGAGGGGACAGGGGAAGGAGCAGTACTTC. It encodes CASSERGQGKEQYF.

This clone was recorded only once. V usage is TRBV19 and J usage is TRBJ1-3; D gene uncertain. This CDR3 comprises 13 residues. The V and J ends lost 3 bases and 0 bases respectively, with 3 bases between them. Germline-derived CDR1 and CDR2 are LNHDA and SQIVND (reference sequence). The CDR3 sequence is CASSILSGNTIYF. In DNA, the CDR3 is TGTGCCAGTAGTATTCTCTCTGGAAACACCATATATTTT. Complete variable domain (other parts from reference TRBV19 and TRBJ1-3): DGGITQSPKYLFRKEGQNVTLSCEQNLNHDAMYWYRQDPGQGLRLIYYSQIVNDFQKGDIAEGYSVSREKKESFPLTVTSAQKNPTAFYLCASSILSGNTIYFGEGSWLTVV.

This chain links TRBV5-4 with TRBJ1-1; 10 nucleotides line up with TRBD1. The length of the CDR3 is 15 residues. Germline V gene sequence: CDR1 SGHNT, CDR2 YYREEE (reference sequence). J was trimmed by 3 bases and V by 4 bases; bases with no gene match: 6. CDR3 nucleotides: TGTGCCAGCAGCAGAGGACAGGGGGGTTACACTGAAGCTTTCTTT. Encoded protein: CASSRGQGGYTEAFF.

This chain uses TRBV6-5 with TRBJ1-4, with 10 bases aligning to TRBD1. CDR1 is MNHEY, CDR2 SVGAGI, per germline. V gave up 6 bases and J gave up 10 bases; unmatched junction bases: 8. The CDR3 is made up of 14 amino acids. This chain's CDR3 is CASRLDRGRGKLFF. CDR3 bases: TGTGCCAGCAGACTCGACAGGGGGCGAGGAAAACTGTTTTTT.

The chain couples TRBV7-2 to TRBJ1-1; D unclear. The V end was cut by 3 bases, the J end by 1 base, with 12 bases between. This CDR3 spans 15 amino acids. Germline V lookup: CDR1 SGHTA, CDR2 FQGNSA. CDR3 DNA: TGTGCCAGCAGCTTTATTGGCAGGCAGAACACTGAAGCTTTCTTT. It is translated as CASSFIGRQNTEAFF.

J is TRBJ1-2 and V is TRBV3-1 (or the pseudogene TRBV3-2); TRBD1 matches at 7 bases. Germline V lookup: CDR1 LGHDT, CDR2 YNNKEL (reference sequence). The CDR3 consists of 14 residues. The V gene end was trimmed by 4 bases and the J gene end by 6 bases; junction bases not matched to a gene: 8. The CDR3 protein is CASSLENRGDGYTF. DNA for the CDR3: TGTGCCAGCAGCCTAGAGAACAGGGGAGATGGCTACACCTTC.

The V and J genes are TRBV6-5 and TRBJ2-7, with D possibly matching TRBD1 (6 bases). CDR3 length equals 12 residues. Trimming removed 10 bases at V and 0 bases at J, with 10 bases between. The germline gives CDR1 MNHEY, CDR2 SVGAGI. For the CDR3, the DNA is TGTGCCACCGAGGGGGACTCCTACGAGCAGTACTTC. Residues: CATEGDSYEQYF.

CDR3 in DNA: TGTGCCAGCAGTGGGAGAAATCCGAACACCGGGGAGCTGTTTTTT. Translated: CASSGRNPNTGELFF. This chain connects TRBV25-1 to TRBJ2-2; D is unresolved. Germline V CDR1 and CDR2: MGHDK, SYGVNS. V was cut by 4 bases and J by 0 bases, with 9 bases left in between. The CDR3 totals 15 residues.

The chain couples TRBV7-8 to TRBJ1-6; unclear D gene. The CDR3 has 14 residues. In germline, CDR1 is SGHVS, CDR2 FQNEAQ. V lost 6 bases and J lost 8, with 14 bases in between. The CDR3 here is CASRGGRLDSPLHF. The CDR3, as DNA: TGTGCCAGCAGAGGCGGGAGACTAGATTCACCCCTCCACTTT.

J is TRBJ2-1 and V is TRBV7-3; maybe TRBD1 (6 bases). CDR3 length: 14 amino acids. The germline CDR1 and CDR2 sequences are SGHTA and FQGTGA. Trimming removed 3 bases at V and 9 bases at J, with 15 bases between. CDR3 bases: TGTGCCAGCAGCTTGCAGGGGACCTTTAGTGAGCAGTTCTTC. Encoded protein: CASSLQGTFSEQFF.

For the CDR3, the DNA is TGTGCCAGCAGCTTGAGGGGGCTCGGAAACACCATATATTTT. This sequence encodes CASSLRGLGNTIYF. The chain recombines TRBV5-4 with TRBJ1-3; 7 nucleotides match TRBD1. The J segment lost 4 bases and the V segment lost 1 base, leaving 2 bases of the junction unmatched. The germline CDR1 and CDR2 sequences are SGHNT and YYREEE (reference sequence). The CDR3 spans 14 residues.

V gene TRBV6-4 combines with J gene TRBJ2-6; the match to TRBD1 covers 7 bases. V gave up 6 bases and J gave up 0 bases; unmatched junction bases: 11. The CDR3 length is 18 residues. The V gene's germline CDR1 is MRHNA and CDR2 SNTAGT. This CDR3 is CASSQRGQSRSGANVLTF. The CDR3 nucleotides read TGTGCCAGCAGCCAAAGGGGACAGAGCCGCTCTGGGGCCAACGTCCTGACTTTC.

The V and J genes are TRBV3-1 (or the pseudogene TRBV3-2) and TRBJ2-5; 8 bases are a match to TRBD1. Germline-derived CDR1 and CDR2 are LGHDT and YNNKEL (reference sequence). The CDR3 extends over 14 amino acids. The J segment lost 5 bases and the V segment lost 3 bases, leaving 5 bases of the junction unmatched. As DNA, the CDR3 is TGTGCCAGCAGCCACGGGACAGGCGGGGAGACCCAGTACTTC. Translating gives CASSHGTGGETQYF.